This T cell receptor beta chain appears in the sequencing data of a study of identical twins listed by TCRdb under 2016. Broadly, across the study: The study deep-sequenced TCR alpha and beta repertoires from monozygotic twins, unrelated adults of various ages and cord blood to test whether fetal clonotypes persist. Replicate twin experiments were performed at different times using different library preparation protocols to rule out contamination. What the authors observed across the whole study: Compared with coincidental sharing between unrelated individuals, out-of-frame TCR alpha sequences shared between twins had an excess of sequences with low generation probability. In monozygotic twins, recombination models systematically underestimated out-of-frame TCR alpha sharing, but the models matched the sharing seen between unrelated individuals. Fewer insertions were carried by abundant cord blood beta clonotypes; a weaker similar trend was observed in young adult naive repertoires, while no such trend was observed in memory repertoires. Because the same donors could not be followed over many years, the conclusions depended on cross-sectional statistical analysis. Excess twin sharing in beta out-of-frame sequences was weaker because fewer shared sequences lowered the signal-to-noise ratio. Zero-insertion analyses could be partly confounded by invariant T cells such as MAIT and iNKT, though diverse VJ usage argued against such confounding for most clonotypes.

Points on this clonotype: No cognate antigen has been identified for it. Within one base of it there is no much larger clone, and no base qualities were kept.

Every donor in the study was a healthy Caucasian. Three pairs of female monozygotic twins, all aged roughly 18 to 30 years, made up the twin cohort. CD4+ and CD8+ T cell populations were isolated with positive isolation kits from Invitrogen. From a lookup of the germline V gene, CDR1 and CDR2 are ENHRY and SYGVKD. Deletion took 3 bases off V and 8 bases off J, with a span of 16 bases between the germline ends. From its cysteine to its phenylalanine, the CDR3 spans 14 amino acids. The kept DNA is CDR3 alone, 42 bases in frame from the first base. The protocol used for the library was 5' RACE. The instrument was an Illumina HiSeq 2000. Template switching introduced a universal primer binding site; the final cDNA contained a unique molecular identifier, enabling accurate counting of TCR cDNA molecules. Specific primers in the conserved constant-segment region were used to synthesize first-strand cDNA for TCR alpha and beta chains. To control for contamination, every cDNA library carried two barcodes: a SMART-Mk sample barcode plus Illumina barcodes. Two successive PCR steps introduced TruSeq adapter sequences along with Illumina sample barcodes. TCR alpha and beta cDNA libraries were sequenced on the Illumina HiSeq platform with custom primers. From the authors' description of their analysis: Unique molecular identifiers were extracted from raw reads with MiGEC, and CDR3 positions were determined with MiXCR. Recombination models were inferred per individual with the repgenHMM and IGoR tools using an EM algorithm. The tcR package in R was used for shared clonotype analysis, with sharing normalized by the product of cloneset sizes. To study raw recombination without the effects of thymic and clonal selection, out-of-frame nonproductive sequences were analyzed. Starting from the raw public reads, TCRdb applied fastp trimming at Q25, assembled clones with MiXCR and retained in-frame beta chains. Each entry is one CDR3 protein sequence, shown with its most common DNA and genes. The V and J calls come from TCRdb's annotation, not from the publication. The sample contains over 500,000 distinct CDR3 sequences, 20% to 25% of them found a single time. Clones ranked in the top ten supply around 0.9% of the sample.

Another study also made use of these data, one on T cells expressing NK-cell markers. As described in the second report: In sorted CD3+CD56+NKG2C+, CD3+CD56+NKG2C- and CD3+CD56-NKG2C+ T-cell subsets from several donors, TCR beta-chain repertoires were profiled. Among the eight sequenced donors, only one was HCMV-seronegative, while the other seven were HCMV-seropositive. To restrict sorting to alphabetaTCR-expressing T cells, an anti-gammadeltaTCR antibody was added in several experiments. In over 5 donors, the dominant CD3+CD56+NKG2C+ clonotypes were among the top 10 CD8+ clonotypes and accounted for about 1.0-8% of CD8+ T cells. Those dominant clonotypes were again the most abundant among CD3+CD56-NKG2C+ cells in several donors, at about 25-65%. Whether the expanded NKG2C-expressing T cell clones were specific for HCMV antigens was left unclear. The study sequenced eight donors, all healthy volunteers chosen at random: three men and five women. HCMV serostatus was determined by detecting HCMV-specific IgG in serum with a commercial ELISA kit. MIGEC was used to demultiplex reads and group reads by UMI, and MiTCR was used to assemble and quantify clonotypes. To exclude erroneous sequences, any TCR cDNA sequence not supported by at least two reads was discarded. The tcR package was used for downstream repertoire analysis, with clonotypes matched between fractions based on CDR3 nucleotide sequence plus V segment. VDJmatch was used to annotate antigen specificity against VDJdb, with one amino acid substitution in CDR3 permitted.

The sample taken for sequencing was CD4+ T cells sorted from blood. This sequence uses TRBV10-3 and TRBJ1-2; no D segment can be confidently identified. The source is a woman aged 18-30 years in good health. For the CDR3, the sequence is CAISELKGRGGYTF. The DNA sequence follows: TGTGCCATCAGTGAACTCAAGGGAAGAGGCGGCTACACCTTC.